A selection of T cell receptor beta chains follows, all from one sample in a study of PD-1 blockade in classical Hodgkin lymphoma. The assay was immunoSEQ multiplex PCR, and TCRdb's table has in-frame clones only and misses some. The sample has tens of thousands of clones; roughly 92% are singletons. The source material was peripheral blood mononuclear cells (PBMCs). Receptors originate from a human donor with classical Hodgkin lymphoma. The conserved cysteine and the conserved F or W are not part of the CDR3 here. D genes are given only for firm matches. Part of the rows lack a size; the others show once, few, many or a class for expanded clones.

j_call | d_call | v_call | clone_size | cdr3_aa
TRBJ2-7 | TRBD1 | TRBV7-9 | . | ASSLDPGGYEQY
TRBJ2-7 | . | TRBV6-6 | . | ASSYPGSGADYEQY
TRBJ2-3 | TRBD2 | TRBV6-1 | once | ASSRLAASTDTQY
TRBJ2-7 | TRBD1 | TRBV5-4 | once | ASSFPGQGYEQY
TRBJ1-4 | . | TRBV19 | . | ASSMGRDRYNEKLF
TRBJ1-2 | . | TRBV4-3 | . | ASSQDQGMRGYT
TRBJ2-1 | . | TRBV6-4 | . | ASSDSSNNEQF
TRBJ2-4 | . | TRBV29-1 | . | SVEMGGLAKNIQY
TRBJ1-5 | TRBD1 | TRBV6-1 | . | ASRGQDNSNQPQH
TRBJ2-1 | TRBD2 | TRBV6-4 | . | ASSDEFGTSGRAPYNEQF
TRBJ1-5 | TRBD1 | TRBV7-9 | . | ASSLNPTTGGGNQPQH
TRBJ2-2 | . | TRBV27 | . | ASSLRTPRNTGELF
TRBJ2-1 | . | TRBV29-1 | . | SVSQILANNEQF
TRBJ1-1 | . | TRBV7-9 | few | ASSPRQDSNTEAF
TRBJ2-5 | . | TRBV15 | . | ATSLPGETQY
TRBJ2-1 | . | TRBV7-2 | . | ASSWSSYNEQF
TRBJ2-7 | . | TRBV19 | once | ASSEPGYEQY
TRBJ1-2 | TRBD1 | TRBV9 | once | ASSPIEGAFYGYT
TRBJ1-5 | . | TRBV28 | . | ASSWPQGQH
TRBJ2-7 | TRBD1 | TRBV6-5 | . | ASSRRDRQNEQY
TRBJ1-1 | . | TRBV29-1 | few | SAQTANTEAF
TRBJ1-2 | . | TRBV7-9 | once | ASSLSTGSYGYT
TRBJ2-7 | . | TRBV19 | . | ASSPMGQHEQY
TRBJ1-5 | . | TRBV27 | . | ASSSIGYSNQPQH
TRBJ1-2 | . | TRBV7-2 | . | ASSLDSTDNYGYT
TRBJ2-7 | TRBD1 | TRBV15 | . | ATSRAGGRSYEQY
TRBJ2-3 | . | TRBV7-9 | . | ASSSDPGPKDTQY
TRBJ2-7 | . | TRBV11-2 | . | ASSLVRGSTHEQY
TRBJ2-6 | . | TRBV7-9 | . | ASSFPGVPGANVLT
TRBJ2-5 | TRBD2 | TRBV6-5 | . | ASSYAGGPETQY
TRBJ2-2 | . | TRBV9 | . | ASSAPPRASTTGELF
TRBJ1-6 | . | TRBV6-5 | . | ASSFKSQPKNSPLH
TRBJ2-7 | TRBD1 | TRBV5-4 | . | ASQPGQGSTYEQY
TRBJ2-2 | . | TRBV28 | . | AIKTGSGELF
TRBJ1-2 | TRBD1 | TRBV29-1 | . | SVDTFTGGSGYT
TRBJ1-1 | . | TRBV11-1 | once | ASSSLSRGGTEAF
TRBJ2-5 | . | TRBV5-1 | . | ASSLGRAEETQY
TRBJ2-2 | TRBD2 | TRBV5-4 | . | ASSPGGGSGTGELF
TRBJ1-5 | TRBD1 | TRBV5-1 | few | ASAPGTGYNQPQH
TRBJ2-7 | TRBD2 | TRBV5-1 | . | ASSLGLADTISYEQY
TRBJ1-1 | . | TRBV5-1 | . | ASSLAATATEAF
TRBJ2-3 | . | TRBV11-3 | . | ASSSSRRDTQY
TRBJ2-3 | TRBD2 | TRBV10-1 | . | ASSGAGLTDTQY
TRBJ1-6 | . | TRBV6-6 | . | ASSHRTGHDSPLH
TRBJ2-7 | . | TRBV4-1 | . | ASSQGAWSSYEQY
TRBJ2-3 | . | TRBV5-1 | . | ASSLGTSKGTDTQY
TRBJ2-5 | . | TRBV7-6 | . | ASSTQVQEATQY
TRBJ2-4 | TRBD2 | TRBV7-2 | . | ASSPGGGLAKNIQY